Each of the 17 T cell receptor beta chains below was sequenced from the same sample in a study of blood T cell repertoires in COVID-19. Profiling relied on immunoSEQ multiplex PCR, and the TCRdb table lists in-frame clones only, not all of them. This sample yields 150,000 or so clones, of which approximately 90% are seen a single time; around 6.7% belongs to the top ten. Sequences were obtained from PBMCs or T cells enriched from blood (not recorded which). The origin of the receptors is a woman in her forties or fifties who had recovered from COVID-19.

The genes are TRBV6-5 and TRBJ2-1; TRBD2 matches 10 bases. J was trimmed by 5 bases and V by 10 bases; bases with no gene match: 5. The CDR3 is 13 amino acids. Germline assignment: CDR1 MNHEY and CDR2 SVGAGI. CDR3 amino acids: CATGTSANNEQFF. The CDR3 coding sequence is TGTGCCACCGGGACTAGCGCAAACAATGAGCAGTTCTTC.

The chain joins TRBV2 to TRBJ1-5, with 9 positions matching TRBD1. V shed 5 bases and J 3 bases; nucleotides not matched to a gene: 5. Germline CDR1 reads SNHLY; CDR2 reads FYNNEI. This CDR3 has 15 residues. This CDR3 is CASSTGGGNNQPQHF. The CDR3 DNA follows: TGTGCCAGCAGTACAGGGGGCGGAAACAATCAGCCCCAGCATTTT.

This chain connects TRBV5-4 to TRBJ2-2, with TRBD2 matching over 14 bases. Germline CDR1 is SGHNT and CDR2 is YYREEE (reference sequence). The CDR3 spans 19 residues. J gave up 0 bases and V 4 bases, and 8 bases lay outside the gene matches. The CDR3 DNA reads as TGTGCCAGCAGCCCGGAATGGGGACTAGCGGGGGCGAACACCGGGGAGCTGTTTTTT. Translated, it gives CASSPEWGLAGANTGELFF.

The genes are TRBV19 and TRBJ1-1; D remains unclear. Trimming cost V 6 bases and J 7 bases, with 18 bases left between them. The CDR3 loop spans 14 amino acids. The germline CDR1 and CDR2 sequences are LNHDA and SQIVND (reference sequence). The CDR3 loop is CASSLGTGKSEAFF. The CDR3 DNA sequence: TGTGCCAGTAGCCTAGGAACGGGGAAAAGTGAAGCTTTCTTT.

This chain uses TRBV7-3 with TRBJ2-7, with 7 bases identical to TRBD2. The CDR3 extends over 13 amino acids. Germline loops: CDR1 SGHTA, CDR2 FQGTGA. Losses at the gene ends were 5 bases for V and 2 bases for J; bases not matched to a gene: 3. CDR3 sequence (DNA): TGTGCCAGCAGCCCCGGGAGGACCTACGAGCAGTACTTC. Encoded protein: CASSPGRTYEQYF.

This chain uses TRBV13 with TRBJ2-3, with 8 bases matching TRBD2. This CDR3 comprises 16 residues. V dropped 1 base and J dropped 0; count of bases not matched to a gene: 3. Looked up from germline, CDR1 is PRHDT and CDR2 is FYEKMQ (reference sequence). As DNA, the CDR3 is TGTGCCAGCAGCTTAGCGGGGGGGGAAAGCACAGATACGCAGTATTTT. It encodes CASSLAGGESTDTQYF.

J is TRBJ2-7 and V is TRBV27; tentatively, D is TRBD2 (5 bases). CDR3 length: 11 amino acids. Looked up from germline, CDR1 is MNHEY and CDR2 is SMNVEV (reference sequence). Between the trimmed V and J ends, which lost 10 bases and 5 bases, there was a span of 12 bases. As DNA, the CDR3 is TGTGCCAATCGGACCGGGGACGAGCAGTACTTC. This encodes CANRTGDEQYF.

J is TRBJ2-1 and V is TRBV19, with a tentative D call TRBD1 (6 bases). CDR1 and CDR2 from the germline V gene are LNHDA and SQIVND (reference sequence). The CDR3 spans 14 residues. V lost 5 bases and J lost 2, with 10 bases in between. The CDR3 reads CASSLGATYNEQFF. DNA of the CDR3: TGTGCCAGTAGTCTGGGGGCTACCTACAATGAGCAGTTCTTC.

V is TRBV9 and J is TRBJ1-2; 7 bases map to TRBD1. The CDR3 runs to 14 residues. Germline lookup yields CDR1 SGDLS and CDR2 YYNGEE. V shed 3 bases, J shed 8 bases, and the junction held 10 bases outside the gene matches. The CDR3 nucleotides are TGTGCCAGCAGCGCAAACGACAGGGCGAGAGGCTACACCTTC. Translating it yields CASSANDRARGYTF. Full variable domain (remainder filled in from reference TRBV9 and TRBJ1-2): DSGVTQTPKHLITATGQRVTLRCSPRSGDLSVYWYQQSLDQGLQFLIQYYNGEERAKGNILERFSAQQFPDLHSELNLSSLELGDSALYFCASSANDRARGYTFGSGTRLTVV.

The gene calls are TRBV30 and TRBJ2-2, with 7 nucleotides matching TRBD1. The CDR3 has 13 amino acids. Germline V gene sequence: CDR1 GTSNPN, CDR2 SVGIG (reference sequence). V dropped 8 bases and J dropped 7; count of bases not matched to a gene: 10. The DNA for the CDR3 is TGTGCCCGCGAGGGGGCCCAGGGCGGGGAGCTGTTTTTT. This encodes CAREGAQGGELFF.

This chain joins TRBV12-3 or TRBV12-4 and TRBJ2-1, with a weak D call TRBD2 (5 bases). V was trimmed by 5 bases and J by 7 bases, leaving 12 bases between them. The CDR3 is 13 amino acids. The CDR3 region is CASSPDSKNEQFF. The CDR3 bases are TGTGCCAGCAGTCCGGACTCCAAGAATGAGCAGTTCTTC.

This chain connects TRBV7-9 to TRBJ1-5; 9 bases are a match to TRBD1. The CDR3 consists of 15 residues. Looked up from germline, CDR1 is SEHNR and CDR2 is FQNEAQ (reference sequence). The trim removed 2 bases at V and 7 bases at J, leaving 6 bases unmatched. The DNA of the CDR3 is TGTGCCAGCAGCTTACCGGGACAGGGTGAGCAGCCCCAGCATTTT. Its protein product is CASSLPGQGEQPQHF.

This sequence joins TRBV7-3 and TRBJ2-1, with D perhaps matching TRBD1 (5 bases). The V end lost 5 bases, the J end lost 10 bases, and 15 bases lay between the germline ends. The CDR3 is 13 amino acids. CDR1 and CDR2 (germline): SGHTA, FQGTGA. CDR3 sequence reads: CASSIAREMEQFF. The CDR3 region has the DNA TGTGCCAGCAGCATTGCCAGGGAAATGGAGCAGTTCTTC.

The chain links TRBV11-3 to TRBJ2-5; a weak D match, TRBD2 (5 bases). V shed 5 bases and J shed 5 bases, with 12 bases lying between them. This CDR3 is 13 amino acids long. Per germline, CDR1 SGHNT and CDR2 YENEEA. CDR3 nucleotides: TGTGCCAGCAGCCCGAACCCGGGGGAGACCCAGTACTTC. Translating gives CASSPNPGETQYF.

In this sample, this clone turned up once. J is TRBJ2-5 and V is TRBV7-2; the D gene is possibly TRBD1 (6 bases). The germline V and J ends were trimmed by 4 bases and 5 bases, with 11 bases remaining between them. The CDR3 sequence is 13 residues long. CDR1 and CDR2 (germline): SGHTA, FQGNSA. The CDR3 DNA sequence: TGTGCCAGCAGCTACGGGACACTGGAGACCCAGTACTTC. It is translated as CASSYGTLETQYF.

The rearrangement uses TRBV27 and TRBJ2-7; 7 bases are a match to TRBD2. The germline V gene has CDR1 MNHEY and CDR2 SMNVEV (reference sequence). Trimming cost V 3 bases and J 5 bases; bases outside gene matches: 13. The CDR3 runs 16 residues. The CDR3 loop reads CASSLWGGSGPHEQYF. The CDR3 DNA is TGTGCCAGCAGTTTGTGGGGGGGGTCAGGGCCCCACGAGCAGTACTTC.

A few counts support this clone. The CDR3 nucleotides are TGTGCCAGCAGTTCTATCACGGGGAACTATGGCTACACCTTC. This codes for CASSSITGNYGYTF. The rearrangement links TRBV27 to TRBJ1-2; unclear D gene. The CDR3 has 14 residues. Trimming removed 4 bases at V and 2 bases at J, with 11 bases between. Germline values: CDR1 MNHEY, CDR2 SMNVEV (reference sequence).